This is a list of T cell receptor beta chains from one sample in a study of T cells in Graves' hyperthyroidism and ophthalmopathy. MiXCR, applied by TCRdb to the multiplex PCR reads, yields one record per CDR3 protein. This sample carries 300,000 to 400,000 distinct CDR3 sequences, roughly 21% of them seen once, and the ten largest clones take around half. Material: blood. These receptors all come from a woman between 50 and 59 years old with Graves' hyperthyroidism. CDR3s include the opening cysteine and the closing phenylalanine or tryptophan. The D gene is left open where the match is weak. Where a row states a size, it is once, few, many or the class of an expanded clone; other rows omit it.

D gene: NA
J gene: TRBJ1-5
V gene: TRBV3-1
clone size: many
CDR3 length: 14
CDR3 DNA: TGTGCCAGCAGCCAAAGGATCTCCACTCAGCCCCAGCATTTT
CDR3 protein: CASSQRISTQPQHF

D gene: NA
J gene: TRBJ1-1
V gene: TRBV28
clone size: NA
CDR3 length: 15
CDR3 DNA: TGTGCCAGCAGTTTATGGGGGGAGGGGTCAACTGAAGCTTTCTTT
CDR3 protein: CASSLWGEGSTEAFF

D gene: NA
J gene: TRBJ2-1
V gene: TRBV29-1
clone size: few
CDR3 length: 11
CDR3 DNA: TGCAGCGCCCTAGGGAGAGATGAGCAGTTCTTC
CDR3 protein: CSALGRDEQFF

D gene: NA
J gene: TRBJ1-5
V gene: TRBV28
clone size: many
CDR3 length: 13
CDR3 DNA: TGTGCCAGCAGTCCGCGGGGGAAGCAGCCCCAGCATTTT
CDR3 protein: CASSPRGKQPQHF

D gene: NA
J gene: TRBJ1-1
V gene: TRBV28
clone size: few
CDR3 length: 11
CDR3 DNA: TGTGCCAGCAGTTTGGGGGGTCGAGCTTTCTTT
CDR3 protein: CASSLGGRAFF

D gene: NA
J gene: TRBJ1-5
V gene: TRBV30
clone size: many
CDR3 length: 13
CDR3 DNA: TGTGCCTGGAGTGGTGGGCCCAATCAGCCCCAGCATTTT
CDR3 protein: CAWSGGPNQPQHF

D gene: TRBD1
J gene: TRBJ1-1
V gene: TRBV11-3
clone size: NA
CDR3 length: 15
CDR3 DNA: TGTGCCAGCAGCGCGCTTGATACAGGGGTTACTGAAGCTTTCTTT
CDR3 protein: CASSALDTGVTEAFF

D gene: NA
J gene: TRBJ1-5
V gene: TRBV20-1
clone size: many
CDR3 length: 14
CDR3 DNA: TGCAGTGCAACCGCAACAGGGCACAATCAGCCCCAGCATTTT
CDR3 protein: CSATATGHNQPQHF

D gene: NA
J gene: TRBJ1-6
V gene: TRBV12-3/TRBV12-4
clone size: few
CDR3 length: 14
CDR3 DNA: TGTGCCAGCAGTTTAGGGGGGACCAATTCACCCCTCCACTTT
CDR3 protein: CASSLGGTNSPLHF

D gene: TRBD2
J gene: TRBJ2-3
V gene: TRBV3-1
clone size: NA
CDR3 length: 17
CDR3 DNA: TGTGCCAGCAGCCAAGAAGCCGGGAGCGGGAGGCTAGATACGCAGTATTTT
CDR3 protein: CASSQEAGSGRLDTQYF

D gene: TRBD1
J gene: TRBJ1-6
V gene: TRBV5-5
clone size: NA
CDR3 length: 16
CDR3 DNA: TGTGCCAGCAGCTTTCCACAGGGGGCGCGGGATTCACCCCTCCACTTT
CDR3 protein: CASSFPQGARDSPLHF

D gene: TRBD1
J gene: TRBJ2-4
V gene: TRBV6-1
clone size: few
CDR3 length: 13
CDR3 DNA: TGTGCCAGCAGTGCCGAAGGACAGGGGAGGAGGTACTTC
CDR3 protein: CASSAEGQGRRYF

D gene: NA
J gene: TRBJ2-7
V gene: TRBV5-1
clone size: NA
CDR3 length: 14
CDR3 DNA: TGCGCCAGCGAGGGAGGTAACAGGAGGGACGAGCAGTACTTC
CDR3 protein: CASEGGNRRDEQYF

D gene: TRBD2
J gene: TRBJ2-2
V gene: TRBV5-1
clone size: few
CDR3 length: 18
CDR3 DNA: TGCGCCAGCAGCTCGGGACTAGCGGGAGTCCCGAACACCGGGGAGCTGTTTTTT
CDR3 protein: CASSSGLAGVPNTGELFF

D gene: TRBD1
J gene: TRBJ2-7
V gene: TRBV15
clone size: NA
CDR3 length: 14
CDR3 DNA: TGTACCACCAGCAGCCGGGACAGTGGCCACGAGCAGTACTTC
CDR3 protein: CTTSSRDSGHEQYF

D gene: TRBD2
J gene: TRBJ2-4
V gene: TRBV6-1
clone size: NA
CDR3 length: 14
CDR3 DNA: TGTGCCAGCAGTGAAAGGCGGGGGGGATGGATTCAGTACTTC
CDR3 protein: CASSERRGGWIQYF

D gene: NA
J gene: TRBJ1-1
V gene: TRBV9
clone size: NA
CDR3 length: 13
CDR3 DNA: TGTGCCAGCAGCGTAAGGGAAGGCACTGAAGCTTTCTTT
CDR3 protein: CASSVREGTEAFF

D gene: TRBD2
J gene: TRBJ2-1
V gene: TRBV7-9
clone size: NA
CDR3 length: 15
CDR3 DNA: TGTGCCAGCAGGTCGACTAGCGGGTTTGGGAATGAGCAGTTCTTC
CDR3 protein: CASRSTSGFGNEQFF

D gene: TRBD2
J gene: TRBJ2-2
V gene: TRBV9
clone size: NA
CDR3 length: 15
CDR3 DNA: TGTGCCAGCAGCGCCGGGACTAGAGTCACCAGGGAGCTGTTTTTT
CDR3 protein: CASSAGTRVTRELFF

D gene: NA
J gene: TRBJ2-5
V gene: TRBV2
clone size: NA
CDR3 length: 17
CDR3 DNA: TGTGCCAGCAGTGTTGAAGTTCGCGGGACGGTTCAAGAGACCCAGTACTTC
CDR3 protein: CASSVEVRGTVQETQYF

D gene: NA
J gene: TRBJ2-5
V gene: TRBV5-1
clone size: NA
CDR3 length: 15
CDR3 DNA: TGCGCCAGCAGCGCCCTGACAGGACTGCAAGAGACCCAGTACTTC
CDR3 protein: CASSALTGLQETQYF

D gene: NA
J gene: TRBJ2-1
V gene: TRBV5-1
clone size: many
CDR3 length: 15
CDR3 DNA: TGCGCCAGCAGCCCGCGGACTACTTGGGGCAGTGAGCAGTTCTTC
CDR3 protein: CASSPRTTWGSEQFF

D gene: TRBD1
J gene: TRBJ1-3
V gene: TRBV7-8
clone size: NA
CDR3 length: 15
CDR3 DNA: TGTGCCAGCAGCTTAGGAACAGGGGCTGGAAACACCATATATTTT
CDR3 protein: CASSLGTGAGNTIYF

D gene: NA
J gene: TRBJ2-2
V gene: TRBV6-5
clone size: once
CDR3 length: 13
CDR3 DNA: TGTGCCAGCAATTACATTGGCACCGGGGAGCTGTTTTTT
CDR3 protein: CASNYIGTGELFF

D gene: NA
J gene: TRBJ2-1
V gene: TRBV29-1
clone size: NA
CDR3 length: 15
CDR3 DNA: TGCAGCGTTAAAAAGTCCTCGGGGACCTACAATGAGCAGTTCTTC
CDR3 protein: CSVKKSSGTYNEQFF

D gene: NA
J gene: TRBJ1-3
V gene: TRBV18
clone size: few
CDR3 length: 16
CDR3 DNA: TGTGCCAGCACCGGTGGCGAAGGATTCTCTGGAAACACCATATATTTT
CDR3 protein: CASTGGEGFSGNTIYF

D gene: NA
J gene: TRBJ1-1
V gene: TRBV5-1
clone size: few
CDR3 length: 16
CDR3 DNA: TGCGCCAGCAGCTTGGCCGTGGGGGAAGGGAACACTGAAGCTTTCTTT
CDR3 protein: CASSLAVGEGNTEAFF

D gene: NA
J gene: TRBJ1-2
V gene: TRBV11-2
clone size: many
CDR3 length: 14
CDR3 DNA: TGTGCCAGCAGCTCTGATGAATGGGACGTGGGATACACCTTC
CDR3 protein: CASSSDEWDVGYTF

D gene: NA
J gene: TRBJ2-1
V gene: TRBV18
clone size: once
CDR3 length: 14
CDR3 DNA: TGTGCCAGCTCACCGCGGGAAGTCTACAATGAGCAGTTCTTC
CDR3 protein: CASSPREVYNEQFF

D gene: NA
J gene: TRBJ2-3
V gene: TRBV6-1
clone size: few
CDR3 length: 16
CDR3 DNA: TGTGGCAGCAGGCCGGGGGTAGCGACGAGCACAGATACGCAGTATTTT
CDR3 protein: CGSRPGVATSTDTQYF

D gene: NA
J gene: TRBJ1-1
V gene: TRBV4-2
clone size: NA
CDR3 length: 19
CDR3 DNA: TGTGCCAGCAGCCAAGAAGAAAACGGGGCCTTAATCATGAACACTGAAGCTTTCTTT
CDR3 protein: CASSQEENGALIMNTEAFF

D gene: TRBD1
J gene: TRBJ1-2
V gene: TRBV9
clone size: few
CDR3 length: 14
CDR3 DNA: TGTGCCAGCAGCGTATCCGGGACAGACGGCTTCTACACCTTC
CDR3 protein: CASSVSGTDGFYTF

D gene: NA
J gene: TRBJ1-1
V gene: TRBV20-1
clone size: many
CDR3 length: 14
CDR3 DNA: TGCAGTGCTAGAGCCACCGACAGGCCCACTGAAGCTTTCTTT
CDR3 protein: CSARATDRPTEAFF

D gene: NA
J gene: TRBJ2-7
V gene: TRBV20-1
clone size: NA
CDR3 length: 15
CDR3 DNA: TGCAGTGCTACCCGGGACAACCTACGAGCCCACGAGCAGTACTTC
CDR3 protein: CSATRDNLRAHEQYF

D gene: TRBD2
J gene: TRBJ2-7
V gene: TRBV5-1
clone size: many
CDR3 length: 14
CDR3 DNA: TGCGCCAGCAGCTTAAGCGGGGTGCACTACGAGCAGTACTTC
CDR3 protein: CASSLSGVHYEQYF

D gene: NA
J gene: TRBJ2-6
V gene: TRBV5-1
clone size: many
CDR3 length: 14
CDR3 DNA: TGTGCCAGCAGTTCAGGCTCTGGGGCCAACGTCCTGACTTTC
CDR3 protein: CASSSGSGANVLTF

D gene: NA
J gene: TRBJ1-2
V gene: TRBV5-1
clone size: many
CDR3 length: 14
CDR3 DNA: TGCGCCAGCAGCTTGTACGACAGGAACTATGGCTACACCTTC
CDR3 protein: CASSLYDRNYGYTF

D gene: TRBD1
J gene: TRBJ2-7
V gene: TRBV28
clone size: NA
CDR3 length: 17
CDR3 DNA: TGTGCCAGCAGTCAGGGACAGGGGTCACACGGGGCCAAAGAGCAGTACTTC
CDR3 protein: CASSQGQGSHGAKEQYF

D gene: TRBD2
J gene: TRBJ2-5
V gene: TRBV6-2/TRBV6-3
clone size: NA
CDR3 length: 15
CDR3 DNA: TGTGCCAGCAGATCGGGACTAGCGGTTCTAGAGACCCAGTACTTC
CDR3 protein: CASRSGLAVLETQYF

D gene: NA
J gene: TRBJ2-7
V gene: TRBV7-8
clone size: many
CDR3 length: 14
CDR3 DNA: TGTGCCAGCAGCTTAGCGGACACCCTCTACGAGCAGTACTTC
CDR3 protein: CASSLADTLYEQYF

D gene: NA
J gene: TRBJ1-1
V gene: TRBV6-5
clone size: few
CDR3 length: 15
CDR3 DNA: TGTGCCAGCAGTCCCCTCGGCCGGAGGGACACTGAAGCTTTCTTT
CDR3 protein: CASSPLGRRDTEAFF

D gene: TRBD1
J gene: TRBJ1-2
V gene: TRBV12-3/TRBV12-4
clone size: few
CDR3 length: 14
CDR3 DNA: TGTGCCAGCAGTTGGGACAGGGGAATGAGTGGCTACACCTTC
CDR3 protein: CASSWDRGMSGYTF

D gene: NA
J gene: TRBJ1-2
V gene: TRBV15
clone size: NA
CDR3 length: 14
CDR3 DNA: TGTGCCACCAGCAGAGGGACGGTTAACTATGGCTACACCTTC
CDR3 protein: CATSRGTVNYGYTF

D gene: TRBD1
J gene: TRBJ1-4
V gene: TRBV6-1
clone size: NA
CDR3 length: 19
CDR3 DNA: TGTGCCAGCCGGGTACTGGCCTACGGGACAGGTGACACAAATGAAAAACTGTTTTTT
CDR3 protein: CASRVLAYGTGDTNEKLFF

D gene: NA
J gene: TRBJ2-1
V gene: TRBV10-3
clone size: few
CDR3 length: 14
CDR3 DNA: TGTGCCACCACCGGGACCCAAGTTCGAGATGAGCAGTTCTTC
CDR3 protein: CATTGTQVRDEQFF

D gene: TRBD2
J gene: TRBJ2-1
V gene: TRBV28
clone size: many
CDR3 length: 13
CDR3 DNA: TGTGCCAGCAAGGGACTAGCACACAATGAGCAGTTCTTC
CDR3 protein: CASKGLAHNEQFF

D gene: NA
J gene: TRBJ1-1
V gene: TRBV7-9
clone size: many
CDR3 length: 12
CDR3 DNA: TGTGCCAGCAGCTCGACCCAGGGAAGAGCTTTCTTT
CDR3 protein: CASSSTQGRAFF

D gene: NA
J gene: TRBJ1-2
V gene: TRBV28
clone size: many
CDR3 length: 13
CDR3 DNA: TGTGCCAGCAGTCCGACAGTCGGCTATGGCTACACCTTC
CDR3 protein: CASSPTVGYGYTF

D gene: TRBD1
J gene: TRBJ1-6
V gene: TRBV10-3
clone size: many
CDR3 length: 15
CDR3 DNA: TGTGCCATCAGTGAGTCGGGGACAGGGAATTCACCCCTCCACTTT
CDR3 protein: CAISESGTGNSPLHF

D gene: NA
J gene: TRBJ2-7
V gene: TRBV3-1
clone size: many
CDR3 length: 12
CDR3 DNA: TGTGCCAGCAGCCAAGCGAATCTCGAGCAGTACTTC
CDR3 protein: CASSQANLEQYF

D gene: TRBD1
J gene: TRBJ2-7
V gene: TRBV30
clone size: many
CDR3 length: 13
CDR3 DNA: TGTGCCTGGAGTTTACAGGGGTCCTACGAGCAGTACTTC
CDR3 protein: CAWSLQGSYEQYF

D gene: TRBD1
J gene: TRBJ1-1
V gene: TRBV6-1
clone size: NA
CDR3 length: 16
CDR3 DNA: TGTGCCAGCAAGAAGGGGGCGGGAGTTCGGTACACTGAAGCTTTCTTT
CDR3 protein: CASKKGAGVRYTEAFF

D gene: NA
J gene: TRBJ2-7
V gene: TRBV11-2
clone size: NA
CDR3 length: 16
CDR3 DNA: TGTGCCAGCAGCTCTAGGGTTGATGTGCGGGTCTACGAGCAGTACTTC
CDR3 protein: CASSSRVDVRVYEQYF

D gene: TRBD1
J gene: TRBJ2-4
V gene: TRBV20-1
clone size: many
CDR3 length: 14
CDR3 DNA: TGCAGTGCTCCTAGGGACAGCCACAAAAACATTCAGTACTTC
CDR3 protein: CSAPRDSHKNIQYF

D gene: NA
J gene: TRBJ2-3
V gene: TRBV6-1
clone size: NA
CDR3 length: 12
CDR3 DNA: TGTGCCAGGGGGGGGCTCCCAGATACGCAGTATTTT
CDR3 protein: CARGGLPDTQYF